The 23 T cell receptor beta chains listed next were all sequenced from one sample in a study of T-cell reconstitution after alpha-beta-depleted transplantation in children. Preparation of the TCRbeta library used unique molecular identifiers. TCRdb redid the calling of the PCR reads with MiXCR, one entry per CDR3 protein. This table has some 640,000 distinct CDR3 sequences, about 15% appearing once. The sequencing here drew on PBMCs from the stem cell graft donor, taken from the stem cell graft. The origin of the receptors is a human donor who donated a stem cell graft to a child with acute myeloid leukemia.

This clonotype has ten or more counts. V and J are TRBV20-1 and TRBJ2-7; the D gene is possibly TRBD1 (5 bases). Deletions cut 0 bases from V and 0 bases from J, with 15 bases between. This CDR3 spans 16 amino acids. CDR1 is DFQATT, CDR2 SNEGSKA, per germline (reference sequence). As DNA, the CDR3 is TGCAGTGCTAGAGAAAGGAGACAGCTCAGCTCCTACGAGCAGTACTTC. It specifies CSARERRQLSSYEQYF.

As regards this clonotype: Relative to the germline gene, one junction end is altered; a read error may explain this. The CDR3, as DNA: TGCAGTGCCCAGACTAGCGGGGGGATCTACAATGGGCAGTTCTTC. Residues: CSAQTSGGIYNGQFF. This chain uses TRBV20-1 with TRBJ2-1; 13 positions agree with TRBD2. This CDR3 is 15 amino acids long. CDR1 and CDR2 from the germline V gene are DFQATT and SNEGSKA (reference sequence).

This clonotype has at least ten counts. The CDR3 spells CSVLAGSEAFF. The CDR3 region has the DNA TGCAGTGTCCTTGCCGGTTCTGAAGCTTTCTTT. This chain joins TRBV20-1 and TRBJ1-1; D is unclear. V was trimmed by 7 bases and J by 6 bases, leaving 12 bases between them. This CDR3 is 11 amino acids long. In germline, CDR1 is DFQATT, CDR2 SNEGSKA (reference sequence).

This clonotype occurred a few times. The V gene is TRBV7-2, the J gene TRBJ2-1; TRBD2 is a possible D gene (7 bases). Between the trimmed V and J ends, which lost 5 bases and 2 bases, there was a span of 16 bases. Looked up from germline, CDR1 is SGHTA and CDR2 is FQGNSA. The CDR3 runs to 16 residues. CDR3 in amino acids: CASSRLGGAPYNEQFF. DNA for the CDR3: TGTGCCAGCAGCCGCCTGGGGGGGGCACCCTACAATGAGCAGTTCTTC.

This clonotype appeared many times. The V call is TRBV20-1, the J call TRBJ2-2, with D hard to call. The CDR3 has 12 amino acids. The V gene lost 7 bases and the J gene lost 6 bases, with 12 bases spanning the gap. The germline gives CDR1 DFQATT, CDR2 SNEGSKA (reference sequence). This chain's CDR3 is CSVAFGSGELFF. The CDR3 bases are TGCAGTGTCGCCTTTGGCTCCGGGGAGCTGTTTTTT.

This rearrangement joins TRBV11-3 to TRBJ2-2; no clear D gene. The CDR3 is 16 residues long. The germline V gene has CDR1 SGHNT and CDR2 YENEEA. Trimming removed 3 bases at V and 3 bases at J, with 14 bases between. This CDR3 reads CASSFGRFMDTGELFF. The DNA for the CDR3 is TGTGCCAGCAGCTTCGGCAGGTTCATGGACACCGGGGAGCTGTTTTTT.

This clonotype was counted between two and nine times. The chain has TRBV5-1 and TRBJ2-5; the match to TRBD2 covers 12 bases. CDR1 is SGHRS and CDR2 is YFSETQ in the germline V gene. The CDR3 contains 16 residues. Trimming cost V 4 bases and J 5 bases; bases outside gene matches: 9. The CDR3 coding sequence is TGCGCCAGCAGCCCTCCGACTAGCGGGGGATTGGAGACCCAGTACTTC. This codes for CASSPPTSGGLETQYF.

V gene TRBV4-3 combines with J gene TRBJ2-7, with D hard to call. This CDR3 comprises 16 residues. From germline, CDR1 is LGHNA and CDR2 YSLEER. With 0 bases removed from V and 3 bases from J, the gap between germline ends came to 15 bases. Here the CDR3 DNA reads TGCGCCAGCAGCCAAGATCCCAGCCGGTACGGCTACGAGCAGTACTTC. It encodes CASSQDPSRYGYEQYF.

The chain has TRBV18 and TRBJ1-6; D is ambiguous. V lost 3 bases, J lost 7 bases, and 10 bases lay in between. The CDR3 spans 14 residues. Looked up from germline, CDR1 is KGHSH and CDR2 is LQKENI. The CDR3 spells CASSPQEGNSPLHF. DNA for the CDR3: TGTGCCAGCTCACCTCAAGAAGGGAATTCACCCCTCCACTTT.

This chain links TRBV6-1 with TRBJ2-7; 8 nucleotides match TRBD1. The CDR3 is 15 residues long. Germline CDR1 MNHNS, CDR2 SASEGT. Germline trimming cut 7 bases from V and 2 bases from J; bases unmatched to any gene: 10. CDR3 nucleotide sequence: TGTGCCAGCACCCCACAGGGGGTTTCCCCCTACGAGCAGTACTTC. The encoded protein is CASTPQGVSPYEQYF.

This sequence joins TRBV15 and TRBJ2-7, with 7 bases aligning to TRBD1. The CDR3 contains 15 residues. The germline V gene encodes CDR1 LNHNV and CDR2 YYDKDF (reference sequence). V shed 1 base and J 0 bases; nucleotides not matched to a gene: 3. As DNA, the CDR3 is TGTGCCACCAGCAGAGCTGGGACAGCCTCCTACGAGCAGTACTTC. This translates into CATSRAGTASYEQYF.

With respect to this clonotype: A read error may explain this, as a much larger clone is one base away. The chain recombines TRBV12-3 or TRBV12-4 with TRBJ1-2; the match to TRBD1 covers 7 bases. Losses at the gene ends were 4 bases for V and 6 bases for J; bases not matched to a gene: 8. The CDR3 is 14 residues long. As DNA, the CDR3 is TGTGCCAGCAGTTCAACAGGGGTAGAGGATGGCTACACCTTC. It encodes CASSSTGVEDGYTF.

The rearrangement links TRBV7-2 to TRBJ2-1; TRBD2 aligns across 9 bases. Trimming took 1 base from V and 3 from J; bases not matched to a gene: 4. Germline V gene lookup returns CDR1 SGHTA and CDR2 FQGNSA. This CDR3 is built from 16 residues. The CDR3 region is CASSLVSSGDYNEQFF. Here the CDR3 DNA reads TGTGCCAGCAGCTTAGTCTCTAGCGGGGACTACAATGAGCAGTTCTTC. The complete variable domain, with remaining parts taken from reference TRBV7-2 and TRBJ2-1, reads GAGVSQSPSNKVTEKGKDVELRCDPISGHTALYWYRQSLGQGLEFLIYFQGNSAPDKSGLPSDRFSAERTGGSVSTLTIQRTQQEDSAVYLCASSLVSSGDYNEQFFGPGTRLTVL.

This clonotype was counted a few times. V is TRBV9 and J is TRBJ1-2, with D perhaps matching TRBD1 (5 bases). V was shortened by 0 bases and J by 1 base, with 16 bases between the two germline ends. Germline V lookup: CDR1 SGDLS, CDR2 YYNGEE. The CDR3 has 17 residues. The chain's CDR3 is CASSVDPPSGSNYGYTF. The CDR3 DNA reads TGTGCCAGCAGCGTAGACCCCCCGTCAGGGAGTAACTATGGCTACACCTTC. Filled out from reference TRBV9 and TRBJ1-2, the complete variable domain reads DSGVTQTPKHLITATGQRVTLRCSPRSGDLSVYWYQQSLDQGLQFLIQYYNGEERAKGNILERFSAQQFPDLHSELNLSSLELGDSALYFCASSVDPPSGSNYGYTFGSGTRLTVV.

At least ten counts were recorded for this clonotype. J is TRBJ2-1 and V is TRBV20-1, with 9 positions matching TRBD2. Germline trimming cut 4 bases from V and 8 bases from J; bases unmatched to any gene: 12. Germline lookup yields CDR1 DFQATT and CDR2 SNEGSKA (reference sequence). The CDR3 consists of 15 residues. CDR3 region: CSATHRAGGMDEQFF. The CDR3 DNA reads TGCAGTGCTACGCACCGGGCGGGGGGGATGGATGAGCAGTTCTTC.

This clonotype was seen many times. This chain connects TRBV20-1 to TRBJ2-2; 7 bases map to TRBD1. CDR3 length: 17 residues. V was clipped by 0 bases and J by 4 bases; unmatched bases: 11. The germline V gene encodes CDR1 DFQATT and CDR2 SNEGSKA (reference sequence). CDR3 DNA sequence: TGCAGTGCTAGAGATTTTCGGACAGGCCGTGGCACCGGGGAGCTGTTTTTT. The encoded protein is CSARDFRTGRGTGELFF.

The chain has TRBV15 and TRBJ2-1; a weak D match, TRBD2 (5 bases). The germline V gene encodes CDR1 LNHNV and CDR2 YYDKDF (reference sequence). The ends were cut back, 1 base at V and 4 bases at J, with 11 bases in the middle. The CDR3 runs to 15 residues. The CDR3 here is CATSRGGNTYNEQFF. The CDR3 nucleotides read TGTGCCACCAGCAGAGGAGGGAATACTTACAATGAGCAGTTCTTC.

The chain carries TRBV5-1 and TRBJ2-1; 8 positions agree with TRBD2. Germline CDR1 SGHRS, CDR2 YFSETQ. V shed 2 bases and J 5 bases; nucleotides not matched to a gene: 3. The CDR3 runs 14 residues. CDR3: CASSFGTRDNEQFF. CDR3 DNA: TGCGCCAGCAGCTTCGGGACTAGAGACAATGAGCAGTTCTTC.

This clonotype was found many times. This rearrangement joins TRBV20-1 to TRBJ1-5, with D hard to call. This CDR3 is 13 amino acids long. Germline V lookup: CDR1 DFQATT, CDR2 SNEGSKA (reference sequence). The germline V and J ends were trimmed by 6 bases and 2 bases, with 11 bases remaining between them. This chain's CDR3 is CSAPGRGNQPQHF. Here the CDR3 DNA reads TGCAGTGCCCCTGGGAGGGGCAATCAGCCCCAGCATTTT.

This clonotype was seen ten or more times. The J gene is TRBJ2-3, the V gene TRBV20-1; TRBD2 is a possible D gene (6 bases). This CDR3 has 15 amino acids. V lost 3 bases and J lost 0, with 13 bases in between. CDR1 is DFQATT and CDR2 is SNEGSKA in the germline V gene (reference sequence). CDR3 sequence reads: CSAREGISSTDTQYF. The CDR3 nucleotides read TGCAGTGCTAGGGAGGGGATCTCTAGCACAGATACGCAGTATTTT.

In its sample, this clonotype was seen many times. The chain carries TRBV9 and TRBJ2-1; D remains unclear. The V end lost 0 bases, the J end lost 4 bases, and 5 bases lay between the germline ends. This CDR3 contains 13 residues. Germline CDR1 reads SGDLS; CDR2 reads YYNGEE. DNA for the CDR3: TGTGCCAGCAGCGTAGACGGTTACAATGAGCAGTTCTTC. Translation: CASSVDGYNEQFF. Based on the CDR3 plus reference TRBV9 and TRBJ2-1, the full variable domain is DSGVTQTPKHLITATGQRVTLRCSPRSGDLSVYWYQQSLDQGLQFLIQYYNGEERAKGNILERFSAQQFPDLHSELNLSSLELGDSALYFCASSVDGYNEQFFGPGTRLTVL.

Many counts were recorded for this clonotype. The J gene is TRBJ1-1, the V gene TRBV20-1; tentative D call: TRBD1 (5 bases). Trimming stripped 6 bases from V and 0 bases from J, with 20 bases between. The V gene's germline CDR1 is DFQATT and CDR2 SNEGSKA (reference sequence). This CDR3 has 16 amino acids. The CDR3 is CSADGGEDLVNTEAFF. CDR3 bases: TGCAGTGCCGACGGGGGGGAGGATCTTGTGAACACTGAAGCTTTCTTT.

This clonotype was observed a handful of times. The CDR3 bases are TGTGCCAGCAGCCCTGGGAACGCAGATACGCAGTATTTT. As protein: CASSPGNADTQYF. The J gene is TRBJ2-3, the V gene TRBV7-2; unclear D gene. Per germline, CDR1 SGHTA and CDR2 FQGNSA. V lost 5 bases and J 4 bases, leaving 10 bases between the germline ends. This CDR3 is 13 amino acids long.